The clone carrying this T cell receptor (beta chain) was observed once. Its antigen is currently unknown. Germline CDR1 reads SGHRS; CDR2 reads YFSETQ. V was trimmed by 4 bases and J by 1 base, leaving 17 bases between them. CDR3 length equals 16 residues. The data were obtained in a study of metastatic and nonmetastatic thyroid tumors. Study details: For malignant and benign thyroid patients, tumor or nodule tissue and blood were the sources whose repertoires were compared.

Until they underwent thyroid surgery, no patient had received any treatment. Original processing methods: A papillary thyroid cancer distant-metastasis classifier was built from CDR3 differences across clinicopathological groups. From the PCR reads, TCRdb re-called clones with MiXCR. The V and J calls follow TCRdb's processing rather than the paper's. The data hold about 27,000 clones, with roughly 15% observed a single time. Study conclusions and caveats: According to reports, the diversity of TCR beta was significantly higher in malignant thyroid tumors than in benign nodules, and this held in both blood and tumor samples.

The sequencing input was blood. V gene TRBV5-1 combines with J gene TRBJ1-1, with D perhaps TRBD1 (6 bases). This TCR was recovered from a male donor with papillary thyroid cancer or a benign thyroid nodule (not recorded which). Some clones in this sample may be carry-over from other donors' samples. CDR3 sequence reads: CASSRLRGLENTEAFF. The CDR3 DNA follows: TGCGCCAGCAGCCGGCTCCGGGGGCTCGAGAACACTGAAGCTTTCTTT.